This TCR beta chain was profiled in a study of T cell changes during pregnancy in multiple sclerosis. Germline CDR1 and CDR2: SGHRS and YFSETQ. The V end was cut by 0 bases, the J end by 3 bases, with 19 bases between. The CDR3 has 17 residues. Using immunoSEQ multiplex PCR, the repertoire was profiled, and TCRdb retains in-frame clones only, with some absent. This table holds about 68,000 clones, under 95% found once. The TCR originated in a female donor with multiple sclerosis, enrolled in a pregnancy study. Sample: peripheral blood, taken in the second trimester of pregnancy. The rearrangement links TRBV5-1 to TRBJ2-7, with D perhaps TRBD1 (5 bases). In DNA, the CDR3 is TGCGCCAGCAGCTTGGCCAGTGGGGCCAGTGAGAACTACGAGCAGTACTTC. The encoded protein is CASSLASGASENYEQYF.